The clone carrying this T cell receptor beta chain was recorded only once. The data were obtained in a study of blood T cell repertoires in COVID-19. Study-wide background: The samples span acute and convalescent COVID-19 from the United States, Italy and Spain. From T cells, B-cell-depleted T cells, or PBMCs came the material, which was cDNA or gDNA.

Trimming removed 7 bases from V and 2 bases from J, with 11 bases in between. The CDR3 spans 13 residues. Original methodology: Amplification from reference gene primers served as the basis for estimated nucleated cell counts. Assay: immunoSEQ multiplex PCR; the TCRdb copy retains only in-frame clones and omits some. D and trimming come from the DNA, and the V and J calls and clone size come from that table. Here the sample spans tens of thousands of clones, around 80% being singletons. This clonotype was sampled from a man between 60 and 70 years old with acute or convalescent COVID-19. The sequencing input was peripheral blood. V gene TRBV12-3 or TRBV12-4 combines with J gene TRBJ2-5; perhaps TRBD2 as D (5 bases). CDR3 residues: CASTSRGQETQYF. In nucleotides, the CDR3 is TGTGCCAGCACATCCCGGGGTCAAGAGACCCAGTACTTC.